This entry features one TCR beta chain sequence. Its target is not known. This specimen belongs to a study of radiotherapy plus CTLA-4 blockade in lung cancer. For the study at large: 15% to 20% of patients responded objectively, and approximately 33% achieved disease control. Study-wide results and limits: Together with interferon-beta, which increased in serum after radiation, early dynamic changes in blood T cell clones were reportedly the best predictors of response. TCR clones from tumors expanded in blood after radiotherapy plus ipilimumab.

Sequencing used immunoSEQ multiplex PCR; TCRdb keeps in-frame clones, though not all of them. The sample shows about 120,000 clones, 70% to 90% of them seen only once. Focal radiation and CTLA-4 blockade (ipilimumab) were tested in chemo-refractory metastatic non-small-cell lung cancer patients. The CDR3 runs to 13 residues. Germline assignment: CDR1 SGDLS and CDR2 YYNGEE. Trimming pared 4 bases from V and 6 bases from J, leaving 10 bases between. The input for sequencing was peripheral blood, taken from a patient treated with radiotherapy plus ipilimumab. This rearrangement joins TRBV9 to TRBJ2-2, with D hard to call. The origin of this receptor is a human donor with non-small cell lung cancer that progressed on radiotherapy plus ipilimumab. This chain's CDR3 is CASSPTWAGELFF. The CDR3 region has the DNA TGTGCCAGCAGCCCTACATGGGCCGGGGAGCTGTTTTTT.